These 32 T cell receptor beta chains came from one sample sequenced in a study of siplizumab effects on memory and regulatory T cells. TCRdb keeps only in-frame clones here, not all; method: immunoSEQ multiplex PCR. Among 90,000 to 150,000 clones listed, 93% were seen once. The sample was non-Treg CD4+ T cells sorted from blood. The source of these receptors is a human donor in good health.

The J gene is TRBJ2-5, the V gene TRBV18; 12 bases are shared with TRBD2. The V gene end was trimmed by 0 bases and the J gene end by 5 bases; junction bases not matched to a gene: 4. The CDR3 extends over 16 amino acids. CDR1 is KGHSH and CDR2 is LQKENI in the germline V gene. DNA for the CDR3: TGTGCCAGCTCACCACCATGGACTAGCGGGGAGGAGACCCAGTACTTC. The encoded protein is CASSPPWTSGEETQYF.

This clone was seen only once. The V call is TRBV29-1, the J call TRBJ1-4; the D gene is possibly TRBD1 (5 bases). The CDR3 sequence is 12 residues long. From germline, CDR1 is SQVTM and CDR2 ANQGSEA. V was trimmed by 3 bases and J by 8 bases, leaving 10 bases between them. CDR3 in DNA: TGCAGCGTTGAGGGGGATAAAGAAAAACTGTTTTTT. This encodes CSVEGDKEKLFF.

This chain connects TRBV19 to TRBJ1-2; D is unclear. This CDR3 comprises 13 residues. CDR1 is LNHDA and CDR2 is SQIVND in the germline V gene (reference sequence). Trimming cost V 3 bases and J 4 bases, with 9 bases left between them. The CDR3 spells CASSIGLSYGYTF. The CDR3 nucleotides read TGTGCCAGTAGTATTGGTCTGAGCTATGGCTACACCTTC. The whole variable domain, filled in from reference TRBV19 and TRBJ1-2, reads DGGITQSPKYLFRKEGQNVTLSCEQNLNHDAMYWYRQDPGQGLRLIYYSQIVNDFQKGDIAEGYSVSREKKESFPLTVTSAQKNPTAFYLCASSIGLSYGYTFGSGTRLTVV.

The chain joins TRBV5-1 to TRBJ2-5, with D possibly being TRBD2 (6 bases). The CDR3 covers 14 residues. From germline, CDR1 is SGHRS and CDR2 YFSETQ. Trimming left V 3 bases short and J 4 bases short, with 13 bases between. The CDR3 region has the DNA TGCGCCAGCAGCTGGAGGGTCGGTAGAGAGACCCAGTACTTC. Protein sequence: CASSWRVGRETQYF.

V usage is TRBV5-1 and J usage is TRBJ1-3; D not certain. CDR1 SGHRS and CDR2 YFSETQ come from the germline V gene. V shed 0 bases and J shed 0 bases, with 7 bases lying between them. The CDR3 is made up of 15 amino acids. The CDR3 reads CASSLGGTSGNTIYF. The CDR3 region has the DNA TGCGCCAGCAGCTTGGGAGGCACCTCTGGAAACACCATATATTTT.

The V and J genes are TRBV6-1 and TRBJ2-2; the match to TRBD2 covers 10 bases. The CDR3 length is 18 residues. V lost 1 base to trimming and J lost 3 bases; unmatched junction nucleotides: 8. CDR1 is MNHNS and CDR2 is SASEGT in the germline V gene. CDR3 in amino acids: CASSEGRGLALYTGELFF. The DNA for the CDR3 is TGTGCCAGCAGTGAAGGGAGGGGACTAGCGCTCTACACCGGGGAGCTGTTTTTT.

The rearrangement uses TRBV14 and TRBJ1-6, with D hard to call. V shed 0 bases and J shed 9 bases, with 3 bases lying between them. Germline assignment: CDR1 SGHDN and CDR2 FVKESK. The length of the CDR3 is 12 residues. In DNA form, the CDR3 reads TGTGCCAGCAGCCAAGAAGGTTCACCCCTCCACTTT. Translated, it gives CASSQEGSPLHF.

J is TRBJ2-5 and V is TRBV7-9; D remains ambiguous. Germline CDR1 SEHNR, CDR2 FQNEAQ (reference sequence). V was clipped by 1 base and J by 4 bases, with 10 bases between them. The CDR3 covers 14 residues. CDR3 region: CASSLGGGPETQYF. The CDR3 nucleotides are TGTGCCAGCAGCTTAGGTGGCGGCCCAGAGACCCAGTACTTC. Drawing the rest from reference TRBV7-9 and TRBJ2-5, the complete variable domain is DTGVSQNPRHKITKRGQNVTFRCDPISEHNRLYWYRQTLGQGPEFLTYFQNEAQLEKSRLLSDRFSAERPKGSFSTLEIQRTEQGDSAMYLCASSLGGGPETQYFGPGTRLLVL.

V gene TRBV5-5 combines with J gene TRBJ2-1; 8 bases fit TRBD1. J gave up 7 bases and V 5 bases, and 8 bases lay outside the gene matches. CDR1 and CDR2 from the germline V gene are SGHKS and YYEKEE (reference sequence). The CDR3 sequence is 14 residues long. The CDR3 bases are TGTGCCAGCAGTCCAGGGGGCAGTGTAAATGAGCAGTTCTTC. It is translated as CASSPGGSVNEQFF.

This sequence joins TRBV6-1 and TRBJ1-2; D gene unclear. V was cut by 3 bases and J by 8 bases, with 22 bases left in between. CDR3 length: 16 residues. Germline CDR1 is MNHNS and CDR2 is SASEGT. CDR3 sequence: CASSEPANDWTWGYTF. The CDR3 DNA is TGTGCCAGCAGTGAGCCGGCGAATGATTGGACGTGGGGCTACACCTTC.

The chain uses TRBV6-8 and TRBJ1-2, with a tentative D call TRBD1 (5 bases). Deletions cut 6 bases from V and 4 bases from J, with 12 bases between. This CDR3 comprises 13 residues. From germline, CDR1 is MNHGY and CDR2 SAAAGT. DNA for the CDR3: TGTGCCAGCAGCCCTGGAGGGACCTATGGCTACACCTTC. Its translation is CASSPGGTYGYTF.

V and J are TRBV28 and TRBJ2-1; D is perhaps TRBD2 (5 bases). This CDR3 is 11 amino acids long. The V gene lost 6 bases and the J gene lost 10 bases, with 10 bases spanning the gap. CDR1 and CDR2 (germline): MDHEN, SYDVKM. CDR3 sequence: CASRLTGEQFF. The CDR3 DNA follows: TGTGCCAGCAGACTGACGGGAGAGCAGTTCTTC.

The chain joins TRBV19 to TRBJ2-2, with 11 bases identical to TRBD2. V lost 3 bases, J lost 2 bases, and 14 bases stayed unmatched. This CDR3 contains 20 residues. CDR1 is LNHDA and CDR2 is SQIVND in the germline V gene (reference sequence). CDR3 sequence (DNA): TGTGCCAGTAGTATCCCCTTCGGGCTAGCGGGGGGCCGCAACACCGGGGAGCTGTTTTTT. It is translated as CASSIPFGLAGGRNTGELFF.

CDR3 DNA sequence: TGTGCCAGCAGCTCCACGGGTTACGAGCAGTACTTC. This encodes CASSSTGYEQYF. The chain couples TRBV5-6 to TRBJ2-7; D unclear. Looked up from germline, CDR1 is SGHDT and CDR2 is YYEEEE. With 3 bases removed from V and 4 bases from J, the gap between germline ends came to 8 bases. This CDR3 has 12 amino acids. The variable domain in full, completed from reference TRBV5-6 and TRBJ2-7, reads DAGVTQSPTHLIKTRGQQVTLRCSPKSGHDTVSWYQQALGQGPQFIFQYYEEEERQRGNFPDRFSGHQFPNYSSELNVNALLLGDSALYLCASSSTGYEQYFGPGTRLTVT.

This chain links TRBV5-6 with TRBJ2-3; 8 bases fit TRBD2. Germline V gene lookup returns CDR1 SGHDT and CDR2 YYEEEE. Unmatched junction bases numbered 4, after V lost 2 bases and J lost 2 bases. The CDR3 extends over 15 amino acids. DNA of the CDR3: TGTGCCAGCAGCTTTAGCGGGGTCCCCACAGATACGCAGTATTTT. Its translation is CASSFSGVPTDTQYF.

The rearrangement links TRBV11-3 to TRBJ2-3; maybe TRBD1 (6 bases). Germline V lookup: CDR1 SGHNT, CDR2 YENEEA. The CDR3 runs 16 residues. The germline V and J ends were trimmed by 5 bases and 2 bases, with 17 bases remaining between them. The CDR3 here is CASSGSRGTITDTQYF. The CDR3 coding sequence is TGTGCCAGCAGCGGATCGAGGGGGACGATCACAGATACGCAGTATTTT.

This chain links TRBV6-1 with TRBJ1-2, with D possibly TRBD1 on 6 matching bases. The V end lost 8 bases, the J end lost 8 bases, and 21 bases lay between the germline ends. The CDR3 length is 14 residues. CDR1 is MNHNS and CDR2 is SASEGT in the germline V gene. The CDR3 loop reads CASHGGGAVWGYTF. CDR3 coding DNA: TGTGCCAGCCACGGGGGGGGCGCGGTATGGGGCTACACCTTC.

The CDR3 is CASSLGQMGNGYTF. Written as DNA, the CDR3 is TGTGCCAGCAGCTTAGGACAAATGGGAAATGGCTACACCTTC. This sequence joins TRBV7-2 and TRBJ1-2; D is unresolved. Germline CDR1 is SGHTA and CDR2 is FQGNSA. The ends were cut back, 1 base at V and 6 bases at J, with 12 bases in the middle. This CDR3 is 14 amino acids long.

The table lists this clone with a count of one. The genes are TRBV6-6 and TRBJ1-1; D gene unclear. The germline V gene encodes CDR1 MNHNY and CDR2 SVGAGI (reference sequence). The CDR3 runs 13 residues. With 6 bases removed from V and 1 base from J, the gap between germline ends came to 9 bases. The CDR3 nucleotides are TGTGCCAGCAGATGGACCGAGAACACTGAAGCTTTCTTT. Residues: CASRWTENTEAFF.

This clone was picked up one time. J is TRBJ1-2 and V is TRBV19; D is ambiguous. From germline, CDR1 is LNHDA and CDR2 SQIVND (reference sequence). The CDR3 sequence is 12 residues long. Trimming stripped 3 bases from V and 1 base from J, with 3 bases between. CDR3 sequence reads: CASSIHNYGYTF. The CDR3 region has the DNA TGTGCCAGTAGTATCCATAACTATGGCTACACCTTC.

This chain uses TRBV11-1 with TRBJ2-5, with no clear D. The CDR3 has 12 residues. The ends were cut back, 5 bases at V and 4 bases at J, with 8 bases in the middle. Germline CDR1 and CDR2: SGHAT and FQDESV (reference sequence). The CDR3 nucleotides are TGTGCCAGCAGCCCGGATGTAGAGACCCAGTACTTC. Translation: CASSPDVETQYF.

The chain has TRBV2 and TRBJ1-1; perhaps TRBD1 as D (5 bases). Trimming took off 5 bases at V and 5 bases at J, with 15 bases between the two ends. In germline, CDR1 is SNHLY, CDR2 FYNNEI. The CDR3 is 14 residues long. The CDR3 nucleotides are TGTGCCAGCAGTCACGAGGGGAGTGGGACTGAAGCTTTCTTT. Residues: CASSHEGSGTEAFF.

The chain employs TRBV28 and TRBJ1-1, with 9 bases matching TRBD1. V shed 5 bases and J 3 bases; nucleotides not matched to a gene: 7. The CDR3 totals 15 residues. Germline lookup yields CDR1 MDHEN and CDR2 SYDVKM. CDR3 sequence reads: CASSPHRGLDTEAFF. CDR3 bases: TGTGCCAGCAGTCCCCACAGGGGGCTTGACACTGAAGCTTTCTTT.

The chain carries TRBV5-1 and TRBJ2-5, with 8 bases that match TRBD2. The junction had 10 bases not matched to a gene; V was cut back by 6 bases and J by 3 bases. This CDR3 contains 15 residues. Germline assignment: CDR1 SGHRS and CDR2 YFSETQ. Written as DNA, the CDR3 is TGCGCCAGCACCCCCCTAGCGGGCGTAGAAGAGACCCAGTACTTC. It codes for CASTPLAGVEETQYF.

V gene TRBV7-2 combines with J gene TRBJ2-7; TRBD2 aligns across 7 bases. J was trimmed by 2 bases and V by 5 bases; bases with no gene match: 6. CDR3 length: 14 amino acids. The germline V gene encodes CDR1 SGHTA and CDR2 FQGNSA. CDR3 sequence: CASSQEAGTYEQYF. The CDR3 region has the DNA TGTGCCAGCAGCCAGGAAGCGGGGACCTACGAGCAGTACTTC.

J is TRBJ1-1 and V is TRBV28; 7 bases are a match to TRBD1. This CDR3 is built from 11 residues. V shed 9 bases, J shed 8 bases, and the junction held 6 bases outside the gene matches. Germline V gives CDR1 MDHEN, CDR2 SYDVKM. The chain's CDR3 is CASHLGQEAFF. Here the CDR3 DNA reads TGTGCCAGTCACCTGGGACAGGAAGCTTTCTTT.

The rearrangement joins TRBV19 to TRBJ1-1; 7 bases align to TRBD1. In germline, CDR1 is LNHDA, CDR2 SQIVND (reference sequence). Trimming took 7 bases from V and 1 from J; bases not matched to a gene: 9. The CDR3 sequence is 15 residues long. The CDR3 nucleotides are TGTGCCAGTATCCAAGTGACAGGGACGAACACTGAAGCTTTCTTT. Amino acids: CASIQVTGTNTEAFF.

This chain joins TRBV7-8 and TRBJ2-2; 10 nucleotides align to TRBD1. The CDR3 extends over 16 amino acids. With V trimmed by 7 bases and J by 4 bases, 9 bases remained unmatched. CDR1 is SGHVS, CDR2 FQNEAQ, per germline. The CDR3 sequence is CASKRTGTGVTGELFF. In DNA, the CDR3 is TGTGCCAGCAAGAGAACCGGGACAGGGGTCACCGGGGAGCTGTTTTTT.

V gene TRBV14 combines with J gene TRBJ2-2, with D hard to call. The CDR3 covers 13 residues. Germline lookup yields CDR1 SGHDN and CDR2 FVKESK. The V end lost 1 base, the J end lost 4 bases, and 4 bases lay between the germline ends. CDR3 residues: CASSQVSTGELFF. The CDR3 nucleotides are TGTGCCAGCAGCCAAGTATCCACCGGGGAGCTGTTTTTT.

The V gene is TRBV21-1, the J gene TRBJ2-5. TRBV21-1 is flagged as a pseudogene. This CDR3 has 13 residues. The CDR3 region has the DNA TGTGCCAGCAGGCCTCAGCCCCTGGAGACCCAGTACTTC. Amino acid sequence: CASRPQPLETQYF.

As regards this clone: Other DNA variants within this sample encode the same CDR3. The DNA of the CDR3 is TGTGCCAGCAGTCGACTAGCGGGGGTGGAGACCCAGTACTTC. This codes for CASSRLAGVETQYF. The chain uses TRBV6-5 and TRBJ2-5; 12 positions agree with TRBD2. The CDR3 consists of 14 residues. The germline CDR1 and CDR2 sequences are MNHEY and SVGAGI. J was trimmed by 5 bases and V by 5 bases; bases with no gene match: 3.

The CDR3 nucleotides read TGTGCCAGCAGTGTGCACACCGGGACTCAAGGCCCCTATGGCTACACCTTC. This translates into CASSVHTGTQGPYGYTF. V is TRBV28 and J is TRBJ1-2, with a weak D call TRBD1 (5 bases). This CDR3 spans 17 amino acids. In germline, CDR1 is MDHEN, CDR2 SYDVKM. V gave up 5 bases and J gave up 4 bases, with 23 bases separating them.